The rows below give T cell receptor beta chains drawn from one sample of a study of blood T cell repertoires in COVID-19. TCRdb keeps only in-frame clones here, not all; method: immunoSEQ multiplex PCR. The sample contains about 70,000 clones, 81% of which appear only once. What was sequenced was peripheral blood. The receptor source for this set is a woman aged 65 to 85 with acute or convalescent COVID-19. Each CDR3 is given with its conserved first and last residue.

CASSSGTSGRGVNNEQFF,TRBV7-8
CASSEMPDNQPQHF,TRBV6-1
CASSSGGDTQYF,TRBV11-3
CASTLYENQPQHF,TRBV12-3/TRBV12-4
CATSDPGQGIHEQYF,TRBV24-1
CASSSLNRASGELFF,TRBV6-2/TRBV6-3
CASTLQGANTGELFF,TRBV27
CASSFGQGSYTEAFF,TRBV7-2
CASSYSPSSYEQYF,TRBV6-6
CASSLAQGVSEQYF,TRBV5-1
CSASAVVSAW,TRBV20-1
CASIMNTEAFF,TRBV6-5
CAISNPRELSTGELFF,TRBV10-3
CASSLVVGLAKNIQYF,TRBV5-1
CASSRQINYGYTF,TRBV3-1/TRBV3-2
CASSLRLAGGYEQFF,TRBV28
CASSPRDRGRDGYTF,TRBV5-5
CASRRQGLFQPQHF,TRBV6-6
CASRGLDSNEQFF,TRBV3-1/TRBV3-2
CASSRTGDTGELFF,TRBV5-1
CASSQYDRVSEQYF,TRBV14
CASSKEGKDQPQHF,TRBV21-1
CASSLEGSGRGRTGELFF,TRBV7-8
CASSQDRQETQYF,TRBV5-6
CATSDPTSGRLNEQFF,TRBV24-1
CATSAGQVRTEAFF,TRBV2
CASSLYSRLDTF,TRBV5-6
CASSIQTGTSGAAVGQFF,TRBV19
CASTATVLAWSDDTQYF,TRBV19
CASSYGQGNTEAFF,TRBV6-5
CASSLQGAGHGYTF,TRBV5-4
CASSRPSGSGPNEQFF,TRBV19
CASRALANIQYF,TRBV28
CASSVPSTDTQYF,TRBV28
CASSARDRNTEAFF,TRBV5-6
CASSTSGRVSYEQYF,TRBV6-5
CASSLVAGGPKDTQYF,TRBV5-1
CASSFLLRETQYF,TRBV7-2
CASSLGQGINYGYTF,TRBV5-4
CASSPTSGSYNEQFF,TRBV5-1
CASSPTSGGPYEQYF,TRBV7-9
CASSSPGVVNEQFF,TRBV27
CASRPTGTNTEAFF,TRBV5-1
CASSRGGYGYTF,TRBV7-2
CASSASGQNNEQFF,TRBV7-3
CASSIRQGPSGNTIYF,TRBV19
CASSRGGAQETQYF,TRBV5-4
CASTLSGGRQPQHF,TRBV28
CASQGTLGSPLHF,TRBV27
CASSRTSGGPWSQTQYF,TRBV7-8
CASSPTGTIFNEQFF,TRBV7-9